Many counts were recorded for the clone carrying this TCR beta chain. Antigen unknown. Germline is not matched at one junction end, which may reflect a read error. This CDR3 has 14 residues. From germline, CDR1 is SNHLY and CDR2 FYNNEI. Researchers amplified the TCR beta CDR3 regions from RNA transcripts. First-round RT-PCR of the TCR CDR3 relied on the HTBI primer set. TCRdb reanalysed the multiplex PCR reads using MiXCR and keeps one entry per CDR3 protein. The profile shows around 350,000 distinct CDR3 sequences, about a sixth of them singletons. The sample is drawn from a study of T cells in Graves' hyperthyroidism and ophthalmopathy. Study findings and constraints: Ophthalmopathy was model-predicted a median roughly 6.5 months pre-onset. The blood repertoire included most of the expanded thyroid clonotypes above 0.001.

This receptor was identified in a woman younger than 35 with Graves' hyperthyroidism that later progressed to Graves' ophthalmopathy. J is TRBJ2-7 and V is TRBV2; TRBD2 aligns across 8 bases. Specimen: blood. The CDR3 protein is CASSKAGVWYEQYF. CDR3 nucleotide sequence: TGTGCCAGCAGTAAAGCGGGAGTGTGGTACGAGCAGTACTTC. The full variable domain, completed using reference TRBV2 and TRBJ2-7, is EPEVTQTPSHQVTQMGQEVILRCVPISNHLYFYWYRQILGQKVEFLVSFYNNEISEKSEIFDDQFSVERPDGSNFTLKIRSTKLEDSAMYFCASSKAGVWYEQYFGPGTRLTVT.